Listed here are 9 T cell receptor beta chains from one sample, sequenced in a study of T cell responses to AZD1222 COVID-19 vaccine. The protocol was immunoSEQ multiplex PCR, while the TCRdb copy is restricted to in-frame clones and leaves out a portion. The data contain around 90,000 clones, under 95% of them singletons. Sequenced here: peripheral blood, sampled on day 0 of MenACWY control vaccination. The receptors come from an adult in good health.

The CDR3 here is CASSPRWTGRELFF. The CDR3, as DNA: TGTGCCAGTAGTCCGAGATGGACAGGTCGGGAGCTGTTTTTT. The chain carries TRBV19 and TRBJ2-2, with TRBD1 identical over 7 bases. The germline CDR1 and CDR2 sequences are LNHDA and SQIVND (reference sequence). The CDR3 is 14 amino acids. After removal of 5 bases from V and 9 bases from J, the junction contained 9 bases not matched to a gene.

This clone appeared a single time. The genes are TRBV7-3 and TRBJ1-1, with D possibly TRBD1 on 6 matching bases. CDR1 and CDR2 (germline): SGHTA, FQGTGA. The V end was cut by 1 base, the J end by 4 bases, with 10 bases between. CDR3 length: 14 residues. CDR3 in amino acids: CASSLRGGATEAFF. The CDR3 DNA is TGTGCCAGCAGCTTAAGAGGGGGAGCCACTGAAGCTTTCTTT.

In its sample, this clone was seen a few times. V usage is TRBV7-2 and J usage is TRBJ2-3; the D call may be TRBD1 or TRBD2 (5 bases each). V gave up 3 bases and J gave up 2 bases, with 12 bases separating them. The CDR3 covers 15 residues. CDR1 SGHTA and CDR2 FQGNSA come from the germline V gene. In DNA form, the CDR3 reads TGTGCCAGCAGCTTTCTCCAGGGAGTCACAGATACGCAGTATTTT. Translated: CASSFLQGVTDTQYF.

The gene calls are TRBV7-3 and TRBJ2-2; D possibly corresponds to TRBD2 (6 bases). Deletions cut 2 bases from V and 6 bases from J, with 13 bases between. This CDR3 contains 15 residues. Germline CDR1 and CDR2: SGHTA and FQGTGA. The CDR3 region has the DNA TGTGCCAGCAGCTTACAAACCCCGGGAGCCGGGGAGCTGTTTTTT. Protein sequence: CASSLQTPGAGELFF.

The CDR3 protein is CASSHGQGGNEKLFF. CDR3 DNA sequence: TGTGCCAGCAGCCACGGACAGGGAGGGAATGAAAAACTGTTTTTT. The chain links TRBV7-2 to TRBJ1-4; 8 nucleotides line up with TRBD1. CDR1 and CDR2 from the germline V gene are SGHTA and FQGNSA. Trimming took 5 bases from V and 5 from J; bases not matched to a gene: 7. The CDR3 runs 15 residues. Full variable domain (outside the CDR3, taken from reference TRBV7-2 and TRBJ1-4): GAGVSQSPSNKVTEKGKDVELRCDPISGHTALYWYRQSLGQGLEFLIYFQGNSAPDKSGLPSDRFSAERTGGSVSTLTIQRTQQEDSAVYLCASSHGQGGNEKLFFGSGTQLSVL.

The rearrangement joins TRBV25-1 to TRBJ1-2; D gene ambiguous. The V end lost 6 bases, the J end lost 5 bases, and 13 bases lay between the germline ends. This CDR3 has 13 residues. Per germline, CDR1 MGHDK and CDR2 SYGVNS. CDR3 sequence reads: CASSPPGRYGYTF. The CDR3 nucleotides read TGTGCCAGCAGCCCCCCGGGGAGGTATGGCTACACCTTC.

J is TRBJ2-1 and V is TRBV28; TRBD2 matches 9 bases. Germline lookup yields CDR1 MDHEN and CDR2 SYDVKM. The junction had 8 bases not matched to a gene; V was cut back by 5 bases and J by 15 bases. The CDR3 totals 12 residues. The CDR3 DNA reads as TGTGCCAGCAGTCCATTAGCGGGAGTGGCGTTCTTC. This sequence encodes CASSPLAGVAFF.

V is TRBV3-1 (or the pseudogene TRBV3-2) and J is TRBJ2-2, with D perhaps matching TRBD1 (6 bases). The CDR3 is made up of 14 amino acids. Trimming removed 1 base at V and 6 bases at J, with 9 bases between. Germline-derived CDR1 and CDR2 are LGHDT and YNNKEL (reference sequence). CDR3 sequence (DNA): TGTGCCAGCAGCCAAGGGACAGTCTCCGGGGAGCTGTTTTTT. Its translation: CASSQGTVSGELFF.

The chain carries TRBV12-2 and TRBJ2-2. TRBV12-2 is labeled a pseudogene. This CDR3 contains 16 residues. The CDR3: CASRLVPGGDTGELFF. DNA for the CDR3: TGTGCAAGTCGCTTAGTTCCGGGTGGGGACACCGGGGAGCTGTTTTTT.